This T cell receptor (beta chain) stems from a study of T cell responses to AZD1222 COVID-19 vaccine. Study context: Both about-4-week and about-12-week second-dose recipients were combined.

Findings and limits, study-wide: Repertoires in all cases were sampled only once the peak T cell response had passed. Among AZD1222 vaccinees, only 5 to 7 were seropositive at baseline. Reports indicate that nearly half of spike-specific TCRs are directed at unmutated variant regions.

Libraries were prepared by immunoSEQ multiplex PCR; TCRdb keeps only in-frame clonotypes and omits some of them. The sample lists some 100,000 clones, around nine tenths seen once, with approximately 16% in the top ten. On this clone: The antigen remains unidentified.

CDR1 is SGHRS, CDR2 YFSETQ, per germline. CDR3 length: 14 amino acids. V gave up 6 bases and J gave up 4 bases; unmatched junction bases: 7. The sequencing used peripheral blood, collected on day 0 of AZD1222 vaccination. The chain combines TRBV5-1 with TRBJ2-1, with 7 nucleotides matching TRBD1. This clonotype originated in an adult in good health. CDR3 residues: CASTATGIYNEQFF. DNA of the CDR3: TGCGCCAGCACCGCGACAGGGATATACAATGAGCAGTTCTTC.